These T cell receptor beta chains were read from a single sample in a study of blood T cell repertoires in COVID-19. The protocol was immunoSEQ multiplex PCR, while the TCRdb copy is restricted to in-frame clones and leaves out a portion. The data hold 250,000 to 400,000 clones, with 90% observed a single time. Sequences were obtained from peripheral blood. The source of these receptors is a woman aged 25 to 39 with COVID-19, enrolled during active disease. CDR3s include the opening cysteine and the closing phenylalanine or tryptophan. The D gene is left open where the match is weak. Size values are once, few and many counts, or a class for expanded clones, and some rows have none.

TRBJ2-3	TRBV7-2	.	.	TGTGCCAGCAGCCATAGCGGATCCACAGATACGCAGTATTTT	CASSHSGSTDTQYF
TRBJ2-1	TRBV27	.	TRBD1	TGTGCCAGCAGAGTTTCCGGACAGGGCTACAATGAGCAGTTCTTC	CASRVSGQGYNEQFF
TRBJ2-7	TRBV2	.	.	TGTGCCAGCAATCAAGCCCCTGAGGGCGAGCAGTACTTC	CASNQAPEGEQYF
TRBJ2-3	TRBV18	.	TRBD2	TGTGCCAGCTCACAAGAGACTAGCGGGAGGAGTACAGATACGCAGTATTTT	CASSQETSGRSTDTQYF
TRBJ1-5	TRBV6-5	once	.	TGTGCCAGCAGCTCCTCGAGGGAGCAGCCCCAGCATTTT	CASSSSREQPQHF
TRBJ2-3	TRBV29-1	.	.	TGCAGCGCTGAGACGGGGAGCACAGATACGCAGTATTTT	CSAETGSTDTQYF
TRBJ2-5	TRBV15	once	.	TGTGCCACCAGCAGAAACCCTAGGGGGGGAAACCTCCAAGAGACCCAGTACTTC	CATSRNPRGGNLQETQYF
TRBJ2-7	TRBV30	.	.	TGTGCCTGGAGTGTACCAGAGGTTAGGCCCTACGAGCAGTACTTC	CAWSVPEVRPYEQYF
TRBJ1-2	TRBV19	.	.	TGTGCCAGTAGTCACGGACTTAACTATGGCTACACCTTC	CASSHGLNYGYTF
TRBJ2-5	TRBV9	.	.	TGTGCCAGCAGCGTAGAGTTCGGCGGGACGGAGACCCAGTACTTC	CASSVEFGGTETQYF
TRBJ2-2	TRBV19	.	TRBD2	TGTGCCAGTAGTACAAAACTAGCGGGAGACACGAACACCGGGGAGCTGTTTTTT	CASSTKLAGDTNTGELFF
TRBJ2-7	TRBV7-3	.	.	TGTGCCAGCAGCGTAGACGGGTTCTCATACGAGCAGTACTTC	CASSVDGFSYEQYF
TRBJ1-1	TRBV28	.	.	TGTGCCAGCAGACCCCTAGGGCAGGGAGAAGCTTTCTTT	CASRPLGQGEAFF
TRBJ2-7	TRBV28	.	TRBD2	TGTGCCAGCAGCCCTACGGTGGGGCGGACTAGCGTACTCTACGAGCAGTACTTC	CASSPTVGRTSVLYEQYF
TRBJ2-7	TRBV3-1/TRBV3-2	.	TRBD2	TGTGCCAGCAGCCAAAACCCCGGCGGGGGCTACGAGCAGTACTTC	CASSQNPGGGYEQYF
TRBJ2-7	TRBV9	.	TRBD2	TGTGCCAGCAGCGTAAGTTCTAGCGGAGCCTCCTACGAGCAGTACTTC	CASSVSSSGASYEQYF
TRBJ2-1	TRBV6-4	.	TRBD2	TGTGCCAGCAGTCGACTAGCGGGAGGTTATGAGCAGTTCTTC	CASSRLAGGYEQFF
TRBJ1-1	TRBV5-6	.	.	TGTGCCAGCAGCTTCTACTTGAACACTGAAGCTTTCTTT	CASSFYLNTEAFF
TRBJ2-1	TRBV25-1	.	TRBD2	TGTGCCAGCAGTGAATACAAGCGGGGGACGCAGTTCTTC	CASSEYKRGTQFF
TRBJ1-2	TRBV5-1	.	.	TGCGCCAGCAGCTTGAACACCGACTCGTATGGCTACACCTTC	CASSLNTDSYGYTF
TRBJ1-2	TRBV27	.	.	TGTGCCAGCAGTTTTGGGCAGGGGTATGGCTACACCTTC	CASSFGQGYGYTF
TRBJ2-7	TRBV5-1	few	.	TGCGCCAGCAGCTTGGATCTGACCTCCAGCGACGAGCAGTACTTC	CASSLDLTSSDEQYF
TRBJ1-1	TRBV13	.	TRBD1	TGTGCCAGCAGCTTAGGCTATGACAGGGGGCGAGGCACTGAAGCTTTCTTT	CASSLGYDRGRGTEAFF
TRBJ1-1	TRBV4-1	.	.	TGCGCCAGCAGCCAACAAACAGGGACCACTGAAGCTTTCTTT	CASSQQTGTTEAFF
TRBJ1-2	TRBV30	.	TRBD1	TGTGCCTGCCTGACAGGGTCTAACTATGGCTACACCTTC	CACLTGSNYGYTF
TRBJ1-2	TRBV6-1	.	.	TGTGCCAGCAGTGAAGGGCTTGCCGGGACTAACTATGGCTACACCTTC	CASSEGLAGTNYGYTF
TRBJ2-1	TRBV30	many	.	TGTGCCTGGAGTCGGCTGGGGGCCTCCTACAATGAGCAGTTCTTC	CAWSRLGASYNEQFF
TRBJ1-2	TRBV5-4	.	.	TGTGCCAGCAGCCCCCTGATTCGTAATACTCCTAACTATGGCTACACCTTC	CASSPLIRNTPNYGYTF
TRBJ1-1	TRBV19	once	.	TGTGCCAGTAGGGACGGGGGGCTGGCTGAAGCTTTCTTT	CASRDGGLAEAFF
TRBJ1-5	TRBV5-1	.	.	TGCGCCAGCAGCTTGTCAGGCGATCAGCCCCAGCATTTT	CASSLSGDQPQHF
TRBJ1-6	TRBV5-1	few	TRBD1	TGCGCCAGCAGCGGGGGACAGTCCTATAATTCACCCCTCCACTTT	CASSGGQSYNSPLHF
TRBJ1-1	TRBV16	once	.	TGTGCCAGCAGCCGCGGGGGCGGAAACACTGAAGCTTTCTTT	CASSRGGGNTEAFF
TRBJ2-4	TRBV5-1	.	TRBD2	TGCGCCAGCAGCTTGGATGTGGTAGCGGGAAGGGCCAAAAACATTCAGTACTTC	CASSLDVVAGRAKNIQYF
TRBJ1-2	TRBV20-1	.	TRBD1	TGCAGTGCTAGTAGACAGGGGATGATGTATGGCTACACCTTC	CSASRQGMMYGYTF
TRBJ1-1	TRBV28	.	.	TGTGCCAGCAGTTTCCGCGGAGGGAAGACTGAAGCTTTCTTT	CASSFRGGKTEAFF
TRBJ2-7	TRBV2	.	TRBD1	TGTGCCAGCAGTAGGGACAGGGAGGTCGGCGAGCAGTACTTC	CASSRDREVGEQYF
TRBJ1-1	TRBV19	.	.	TGTGCCAGTAGTATAGGGGCCGGGATCACTGAAGCTTTCTTT	CASSIGAGITEAFF
TRBJ1-2	TRBV11-3	.	TRBD1	TGTGCCAGCAGCTTAGATCCGGACAGGGTGTATGGCTACACCTTC	CASSLDPDRVYGYTF
TRBJ2-3	TRBV3-1/TRBV3-2	.	TRBD1	TGTGCCAGCAGCCACCCCTTCGGGACAGGGGGAGATACGCAGTATTTT	CASSHPFGTGGDTQYF
TRBJ2-7	TRBV15	.	TRBD1	TGTGCCACCAGCAGAGATCCGACAGGGGGCGGCGAGCAGTACTTC	CATSRDPTGGGEQYF
TRBJ1-2	TRBV19	.	TRBD1	TGTGCCAGTACAAGGGGACAGGGGATAAACTATGGCTACACCTTC	CASTRGQGINYGYTF
TRBJ2-7	TRBV6-5	.	.	TGTGCCAGCAGACAGAACTCCGGAAGGGAGCAGTACTTC	CASRQNSGREQYF
TRBJ1-2	TRBV27	.	.	TGTGCCAGCAGTTGGGACTCCAACTATGGCTACACCTTC	CASSWDSNYGYTF
TRBJ1-2	TRBV27	once	.	TGTGCCAGCAGTTTAACACAGAACTATGGCTACACCTTC	CASSLTQNYGYTF
TRBJ2-3	TRBV5-4	.	TRBD2	TGTGCCAGCAGCTCTGGGAGCGGGAGGGAGAGTACCACAGATACGCAGTATTTT	CASSSGSGRESTTDTQYF
TRBJ2-7	TRBV18	.	TRBD2	TGTGCCAGCTCACAATCGGGAGGACCCCTTGGCGAGCAGTACTTC	CASSQSGGPLGEQYF
TRBJ2-3	TRBV5-4	once	TRBD1	TGTGCCAGCAGCAAACGACAGGGGTTACGCACAGATACGCAGTATTTT	CASSKRQGLRTDTQYF
TRBJ2-7	TRBV5-4	.	TRBD2	TGTGCCAGCAGCGTTGGGACTAGCATCCCCCAGGAGCAGTACTTC	CASSVGTSIPQEQYF
TRBJ2-2	TRBV11-2	.	TRBD1	TGTGCCAGCAGCTTAGATCTGGACAGGGTTTACTCCGGGGAGCTGTTTTTT	CASSLDLDRVYSGELFF
TRBJ2-7	TRBV9	.	.	TGTGCCAGCAGCGTAGATGGCAGGGCGACCGAGCAGTACTTC	CASSVDGRATEQYF
TRBJ2-1	TRBV19	.	TRBD1	TGTGCCAGTAGTATAGGAGACAGGGGGCGCATAAATGAGCAGTTCTTC	CASSIGDRGRINEQFF
TRBJ1-3	TRBV3-1/TRBV3-2	.	.	TGTGCCAGCAGCCAAGGTTCAGACAGGAACACCATATATTTT	CASSQGSDRNTIYF
TRBJ1-4	TRBV5-1	.	TRBD1	TGCGCCAGCAGCTTGTCAGGGGGAAATGAAAAACTGTTTTTT	CASSLSGGNEKLFF
TRBJ1-4	TRBV14	.	.	TGTGCCAGCAGCCAAGTAGGGGGGGGCCTCAATGAAAAACTGTTTTTT	CASSQVGGGLNEKLFF